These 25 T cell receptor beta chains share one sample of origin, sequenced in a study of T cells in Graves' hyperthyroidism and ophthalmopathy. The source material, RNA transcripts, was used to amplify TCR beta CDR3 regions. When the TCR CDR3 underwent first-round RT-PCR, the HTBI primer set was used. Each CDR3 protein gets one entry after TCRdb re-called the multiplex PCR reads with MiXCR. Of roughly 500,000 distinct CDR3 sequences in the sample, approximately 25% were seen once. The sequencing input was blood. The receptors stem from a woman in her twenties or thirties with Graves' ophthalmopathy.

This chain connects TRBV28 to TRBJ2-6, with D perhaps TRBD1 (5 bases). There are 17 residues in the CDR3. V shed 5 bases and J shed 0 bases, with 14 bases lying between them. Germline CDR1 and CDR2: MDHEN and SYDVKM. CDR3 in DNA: TGTGCCAGCAGTCCCAGGCAGGGAAGCTCTGGGGCCAACGTCCTGACTTTC. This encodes CASSPRQGSSGANVLTF.

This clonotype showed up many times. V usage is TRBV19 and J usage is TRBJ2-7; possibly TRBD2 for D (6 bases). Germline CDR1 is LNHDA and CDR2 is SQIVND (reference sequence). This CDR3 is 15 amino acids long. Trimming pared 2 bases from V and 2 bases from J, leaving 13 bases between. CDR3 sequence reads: CASSIFAGPAYEQYF. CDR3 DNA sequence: TGTGCCAGTAGTATATTCGCGGGGCCGGCCTACGAGCAGTACTTC. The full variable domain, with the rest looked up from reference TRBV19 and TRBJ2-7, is DGGITQSPKYLFRKEGQNVTLSCEQNLNHDAMYWYRQDPGQGLRLIYYSQIVNDFQKGDIAEGYSVSREKKESFPLTVTSAQKNPTAFYLCASSIFAGPAYEQYFGPGTRLTVT.

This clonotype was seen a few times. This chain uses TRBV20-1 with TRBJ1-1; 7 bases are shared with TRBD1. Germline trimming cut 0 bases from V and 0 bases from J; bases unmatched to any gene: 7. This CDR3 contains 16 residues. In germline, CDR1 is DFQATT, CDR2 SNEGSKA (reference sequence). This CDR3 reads CSARDARGALNTEAFF. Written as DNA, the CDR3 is TGCAGTGCTAGAGATGCCAGGGGGGCTCTGAACACTGAAGCTTTCTTT.

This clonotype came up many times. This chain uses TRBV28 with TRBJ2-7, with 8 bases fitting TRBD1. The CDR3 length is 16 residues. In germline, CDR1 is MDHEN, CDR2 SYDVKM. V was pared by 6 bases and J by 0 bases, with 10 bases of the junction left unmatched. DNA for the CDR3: TGTGCCAGCAGCTCACCCCAGGGGGCGGGCTCCTACGAGCAGTACTTC. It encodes CASSSPQGAGSYEQYF. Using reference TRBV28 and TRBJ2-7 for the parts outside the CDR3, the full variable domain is DVKVTQSSRYLVKRTGEKVFLECVQDMDHENMFWYRQDPGLGLRLIYFSYDVKMKEKGDIPEGYSVSREKKERFSLILESASTNQTSMYLCASSSPQGAGSYEQYFGPGTRLTVT.

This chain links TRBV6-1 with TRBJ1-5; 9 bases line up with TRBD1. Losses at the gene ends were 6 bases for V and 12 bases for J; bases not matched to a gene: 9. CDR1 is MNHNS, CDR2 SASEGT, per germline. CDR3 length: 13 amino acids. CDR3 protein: CASSEHSDRGQHF. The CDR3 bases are TGTGCCAGCAGCGAACACTCGGACAGGGGCCAGCATTTT.

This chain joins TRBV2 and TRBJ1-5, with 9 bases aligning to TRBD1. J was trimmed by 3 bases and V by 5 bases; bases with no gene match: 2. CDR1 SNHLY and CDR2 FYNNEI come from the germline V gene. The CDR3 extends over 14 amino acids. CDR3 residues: CASSNRGPNQPQHF. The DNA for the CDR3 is TGTGCCAGCAGTAACAGGGGGCCCAATCAGCCCCAGCATTTT.

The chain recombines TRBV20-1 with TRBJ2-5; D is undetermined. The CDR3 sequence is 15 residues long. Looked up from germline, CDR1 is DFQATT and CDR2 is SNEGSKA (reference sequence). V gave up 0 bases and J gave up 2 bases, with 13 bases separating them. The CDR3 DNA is TGCAGTGCTAGAGATGGTTCTACAGCTCAAGAGACCCAGTACTTC. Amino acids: CSARDGSTAQETQYF.

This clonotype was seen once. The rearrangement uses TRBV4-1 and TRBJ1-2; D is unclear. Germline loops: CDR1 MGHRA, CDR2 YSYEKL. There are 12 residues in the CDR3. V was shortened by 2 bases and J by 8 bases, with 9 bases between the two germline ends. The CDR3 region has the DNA TGCGCCAGCAGCCAAACGGGGTCGGGCTACACCTTC. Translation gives CASSQTGSGYTF.

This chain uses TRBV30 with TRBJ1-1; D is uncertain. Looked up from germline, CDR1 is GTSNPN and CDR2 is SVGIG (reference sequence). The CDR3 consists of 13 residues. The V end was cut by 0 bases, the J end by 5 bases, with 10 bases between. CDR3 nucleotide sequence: TGTGCCTGGAGTGTTACCTATCCGACTGAAGCTTTCTTT. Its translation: CAWSVTYPTEAFF.

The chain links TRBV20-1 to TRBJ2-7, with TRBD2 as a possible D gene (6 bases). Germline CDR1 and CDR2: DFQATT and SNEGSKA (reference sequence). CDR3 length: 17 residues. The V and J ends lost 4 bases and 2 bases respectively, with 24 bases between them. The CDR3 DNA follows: TGCAGTGCTAACAGAAGGTTTGTCCAGGAGGGGACCTACGAGCAGTACTTC. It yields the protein CSANRRFVQEGTYEQYF.

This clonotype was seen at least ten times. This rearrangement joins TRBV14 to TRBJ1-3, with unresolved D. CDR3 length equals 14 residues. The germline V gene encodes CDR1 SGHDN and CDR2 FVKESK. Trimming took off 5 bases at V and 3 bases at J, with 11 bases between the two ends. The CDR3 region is CASSAGSLGNTIYF. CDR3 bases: TGTGCCAGCAGCGCCGGGTCCCTTGGAAACACCATATATTTT.

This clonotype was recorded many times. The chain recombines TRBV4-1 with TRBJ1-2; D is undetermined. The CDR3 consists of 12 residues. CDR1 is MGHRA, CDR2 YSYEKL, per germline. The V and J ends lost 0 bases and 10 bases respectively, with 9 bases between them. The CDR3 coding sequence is TGCGCCAGCAGCCAAGAGGGTCTCTCCTACACCTTC. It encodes CASSQEGLSYTF.

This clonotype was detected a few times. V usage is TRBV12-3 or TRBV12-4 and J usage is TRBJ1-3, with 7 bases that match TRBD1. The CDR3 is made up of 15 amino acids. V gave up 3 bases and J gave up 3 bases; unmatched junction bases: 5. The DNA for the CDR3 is TGTGCCAGCAGTTTTTCCCGGGACAGTGGAAACACCATATATTTT. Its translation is CASSFSRDSGNTIYF.

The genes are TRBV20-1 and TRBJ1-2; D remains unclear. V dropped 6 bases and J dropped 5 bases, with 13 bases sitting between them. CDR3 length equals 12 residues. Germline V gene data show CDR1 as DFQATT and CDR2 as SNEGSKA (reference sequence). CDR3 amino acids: CSARPRTYGYTF. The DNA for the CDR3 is TGCAGTGCCCGACCCCGGACTTATGGCTACACCTTC.

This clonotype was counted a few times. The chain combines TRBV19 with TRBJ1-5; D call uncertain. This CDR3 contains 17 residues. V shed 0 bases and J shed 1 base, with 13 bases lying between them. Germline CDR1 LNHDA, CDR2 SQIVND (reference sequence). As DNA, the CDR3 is TGTGCCAGTAGTATAGATAGTAAGGGCCTCAGCAATCAGCCCCAGCATTTT. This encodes CASSIDSKGLSNQPQHF.

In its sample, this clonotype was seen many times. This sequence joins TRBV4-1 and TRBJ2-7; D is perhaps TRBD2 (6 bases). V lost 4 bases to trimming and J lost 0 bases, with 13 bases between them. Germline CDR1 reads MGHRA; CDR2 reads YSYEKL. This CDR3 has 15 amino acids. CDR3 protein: CASSPRLVSSYEQYF. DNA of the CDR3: TGCGCCAGCAGCCCCAGACTAGTTTCCTCCTACGAGCAGTACTTC.

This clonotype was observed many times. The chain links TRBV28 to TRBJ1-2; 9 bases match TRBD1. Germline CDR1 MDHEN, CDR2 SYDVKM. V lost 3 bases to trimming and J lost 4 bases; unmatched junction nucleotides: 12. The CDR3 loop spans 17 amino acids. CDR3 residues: CASSFPSTGGTLYGYTF. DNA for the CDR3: TGTGCCAGCAGTTTCCCCTCGACAGGGGGAACCCTCTATGGCTACACCTTC.

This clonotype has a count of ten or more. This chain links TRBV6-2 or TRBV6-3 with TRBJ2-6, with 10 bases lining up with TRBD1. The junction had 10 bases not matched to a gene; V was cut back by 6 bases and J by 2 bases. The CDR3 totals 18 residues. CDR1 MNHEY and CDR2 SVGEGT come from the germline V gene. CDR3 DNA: TGTGCCAGCAGCTTACTGACAGGGGGCTTTACTGGGGCCAACGTCCTGACTTTC. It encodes CASSLLTGGFTGANVLTF.

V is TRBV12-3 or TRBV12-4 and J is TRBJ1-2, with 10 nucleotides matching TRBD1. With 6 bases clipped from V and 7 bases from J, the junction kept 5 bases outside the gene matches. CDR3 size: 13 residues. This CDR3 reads CASSRQGAPGYTF. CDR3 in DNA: TGTGCCAGCAGCCGACAGGGGGCGCCTGGCTACACCTTC.

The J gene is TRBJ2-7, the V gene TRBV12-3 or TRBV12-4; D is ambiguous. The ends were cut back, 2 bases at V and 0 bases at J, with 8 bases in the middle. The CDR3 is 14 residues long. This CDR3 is CASSLWHSSYEQYF. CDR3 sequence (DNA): TGTGCCAGCAGTTTATGGCACAGCTCCTACGAGCAGTACTTC.

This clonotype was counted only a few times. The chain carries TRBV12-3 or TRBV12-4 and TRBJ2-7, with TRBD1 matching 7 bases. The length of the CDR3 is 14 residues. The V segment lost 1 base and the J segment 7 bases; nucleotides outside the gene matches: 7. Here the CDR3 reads CASSLGTGPVEQYF. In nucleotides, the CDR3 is TGTGCCAGCAGTTTAGGGACAGGACCGGTGGAGCAGTACTTC.

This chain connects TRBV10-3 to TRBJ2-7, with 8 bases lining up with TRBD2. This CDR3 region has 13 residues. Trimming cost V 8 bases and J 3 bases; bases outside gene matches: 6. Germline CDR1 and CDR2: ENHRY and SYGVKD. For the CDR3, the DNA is TGTGCCATCTCAAGCGGGAGTATCTACGAGCAGTACTTC. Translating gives CAISSGSIYEQYF.

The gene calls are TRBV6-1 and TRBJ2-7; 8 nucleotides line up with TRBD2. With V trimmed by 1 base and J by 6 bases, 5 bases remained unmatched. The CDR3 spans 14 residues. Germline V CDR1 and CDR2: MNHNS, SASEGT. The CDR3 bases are TGTGCCAGCAGTGAAGGTAGCGGGGATTCCGAGCAGTACTTC. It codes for CASSEGSGDSEQYF.

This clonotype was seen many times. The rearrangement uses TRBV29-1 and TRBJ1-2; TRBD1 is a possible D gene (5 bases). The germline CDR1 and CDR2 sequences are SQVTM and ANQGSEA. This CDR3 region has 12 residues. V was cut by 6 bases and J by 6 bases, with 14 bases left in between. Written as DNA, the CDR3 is TGCAGCGTCGAGGGGAATCTCCATGGCTACACCTTC. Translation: CSVEGNLHGYTF.

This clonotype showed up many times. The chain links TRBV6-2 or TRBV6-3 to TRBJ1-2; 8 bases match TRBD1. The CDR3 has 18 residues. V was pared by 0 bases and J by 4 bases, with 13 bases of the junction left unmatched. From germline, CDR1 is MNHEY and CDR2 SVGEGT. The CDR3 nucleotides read TGTGCCAGCAGTTACTCGCCCGGACAGGGTATACGGGGCTATGGCTACACCTTC. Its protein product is CASSYSPGQGIRGYGYTF.